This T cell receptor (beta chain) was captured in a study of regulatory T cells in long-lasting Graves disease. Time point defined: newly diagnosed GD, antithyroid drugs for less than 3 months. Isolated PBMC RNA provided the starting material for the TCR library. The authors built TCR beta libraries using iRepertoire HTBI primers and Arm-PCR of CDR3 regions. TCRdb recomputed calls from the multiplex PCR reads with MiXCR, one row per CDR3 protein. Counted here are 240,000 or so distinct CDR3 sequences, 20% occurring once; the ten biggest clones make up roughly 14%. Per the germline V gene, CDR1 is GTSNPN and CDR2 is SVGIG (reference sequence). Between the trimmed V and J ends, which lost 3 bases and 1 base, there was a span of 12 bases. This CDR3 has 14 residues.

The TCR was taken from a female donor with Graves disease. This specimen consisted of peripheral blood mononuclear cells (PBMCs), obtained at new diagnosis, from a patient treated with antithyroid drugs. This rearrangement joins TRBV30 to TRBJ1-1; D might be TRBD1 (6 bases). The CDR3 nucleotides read TGTGCCTGGAGGGGGGACACCCGGAACACTGAAGCTTTCTTT. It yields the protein CAWRGDTRNTEAFF.